Listed here are 9 T cell receptor beta chains from one sample, sequenced in a study of shared clonotypes between healthy human individuals. Measured with immunoSEQ multiplex PCR; TCRdb has only the in-frame clones, and not every one. The profile shows over 2 million clones, around 93% of them singletons. The sequencing sample was made of naive CD4+ T cells from PBMCs. Specified subset: CD45RA+ positively selected. All receptors derive from a man aged 18 to 30 in good health. Some clones in this sample may be carry-over from other donors' samples.

The chain joins TRBV9 to TRBJ2-3, with a weak D call TRBD2 (6 bases). The V end was cut by 4 bases, the J end by 0 bases, with 9 bases between. Per germline, CDR1 SGDLS and CDR2 YYNGEE. The CDR3 consists of 14 residues. CDR3 region: CASSPGTSTDTQYF. CDR3 nucleotides: TGTGCCAGCAGCCCCGGGACTAGCACAGATACGCAGTATTTT.

This rearrangement joins TRBV11-2 to TRBJ1-2, with TRBD1 matching 8 bases. Germline V lookup: CDR1 SGHAT, CDR2 FQNNGV. The CDR3 loop spans 13 amino acids. Losses at the gene ends were 3 bases for V and 8 bases for J; bases not matched to a gene: 5. The CDR3 region has the DNA TGTGCCAGCAGCTTCACAGGGGGAGGGGGCTACACCTTC. It encodes CASSFTGGGGYTF.

J is TRBJ2-6 and V is TRBV6-6; the D is unclear. There are 14 residues in the CDR3. Germline assignment: CDR1 MNHNY and CDR2 SVGAGI (reference sequence). Trimming took 5 bases from V and 1 from J, leaving 6 bases between them. The CDR3 is CASSMGSGANVLTF. CDR3 coding DNA: TGTGCCAGCAGTATGGGTTCTGGGGCCAACGTCCTGACTTTC.

This clone was seen a handful of times. The rearrangement uses TRBV29-1 and TRBJ1-1, with D uncertain. CDR1 SQVTM and CDR2 ANQGSEA come from the germline V gene. The CDR3 loop spans 10 amino acids. The V and J ends lost 2 bases and 10 bases respectively, with 8 bases between them. CDR3 region: CSVEWRGAFF. The CDR3 DNA follows: TGCAGCGTTGAATGGCGGGGAGCTTTCTTT.

The chain has TRBV25-1 and TRBJ2-1, with D perhaps TRBD2 (5 bases). V was pared by 3 bases and J by 9 bases, with 18 bases between. Germline V CDR1 and CDR2: MGHDK, SYGVNS. CDR3 length: 15 amino acids. Written as DNA, the CDR3 is TGTGCCAGCAGTGATGTGTCACTAGGGTTTCCTGAGCAGTTCTTC. This gives the protein CASSDVSLGFPEQFF. The full variable domain, its missing parts supplied by reference TRBV25-1 and TRBJ2-1, is EADIYQTPRYLVIGTGKKITLECSQTMGHDKMYWYQQDPGMELHLIHYSYGVNSTEKGDLSSESTVSRIRTEHFPLTLESARPSHTSQYLCASSDVSLGFPEQFFGPGTRLTVL.

The chain links TRBV7-7 to TRBJ2-2; D gene uncertain. The CDR3 is 15 residues long. The V gene's germline CDR1 is SSHAT and CDR2 FNYEAQ (reference sequence). Trimming took off 5 bases at V and 6 bases at J, with 16 bases between the two ends. CDR3 sequence reads: CASSPAYGSPGELFF. The CDR3 nucleotides read TGTGCCAGCAGCCCGGCTTACGGGTCGCCCGGGGAGCTGTTTTTT.

This chain uses TRBV15 with TRBJ2-5; possible D gene TRBD2, 5 bases. Germline V gene lookup returns CDR1 LNHNV and CDR2 YYDKDF (reference sequence). V was pared by 5 bases and J by 5 bases, with 15 bases between. CDR3 length: 14 amino acids. CDR3 residues: CATSLRAGLETQYF. CDR3 nucleotides: TGTGCCACCAGCCTCCGTGCGGGCCTGGAGACCCAGTACTTC.

This chain joins TRBV4-2 and TRBJ2-1; 12 nucleotides align to TRBD2. Germline CDR1 reads LGHNA; CDR2 reads YNFKEQ. J gave up 9 bases and V 4 bases, and 13 bases lay outside the gene matches. CDR3 length equals 17 residues. CDR3 sequence: CASSRRLAGDIKSEQFF. CDR3 in DNA: TGTGCCAGCAGCCGGAGACTAGCGGGAGATATTAAGAGTGAGCAGTTCTTC.

The chain uses TRBV9 and TRBJ1-2; no clear D. V was shortened by 4 bases and J by 8 bases, with 9 bases between the two germline ends. This CDR3 has 11 residues. Per germline, CDR1 SGDLS and CDR2 YYNGEE. CDR3 amino acids: CASSPTRGYTF. The CDR3 bases are TGTGCCAGCAGCCCCACGAGGGGCTACACCTTC.